Following are 23 T cell receptor beta chains from one sample sequenced in a study of T cell therapy after organ transplantation. TCRdb's table, derived via immunoSEQ multiplex PCR, lists solely in-frame clones and lacks some. There are roughly 48,000 clones in the sample; about 94% occur only once, and over 2.5% lies in the top ten. These TCRs' antigens remain unknown. This specimen consisted of CD8+ T cells from blood, obtained before autologous CMV-specific T cell therapy. Receptors originate from a human patient who had received a solid organ transplant and had CMV disease.

A single count supports this clone. The V call is TRBV7-6, the J call TRBJ2-2; no clear D gene. This CDR3 region has 15 residues. V lost 0 bases and J lost 3, with 8 bases in between. The germline V gene encodes CDR1 SGHVS and CDR2 FNYEAQ. The CDR3 is CASSLAGGYTGELFF. CDR3 DNA: TGTGCCAGCAGCTTAGCCGGCGGATACACCGGGGAGCTGTTTTTT.

Points on this clone: Germline and junction disagree at one end, which may indicate a read error. V is TRBV19 and J is TRBJ1-1; D gene ambiguous. The CDR3 has 13 amino acids. The V gene's germline CDR1 is LNHDA and CDR2 SQIVND (reference sequence). The CDR3: CASRQSLNTKAFF. CDR3 coding DNA: TGTGCCAGTAGACAGAGCCTGAACACTAAAGCTTTCTTT.

The CDR3 DNA follows: TGTGCCAGCAGCCCGGACAGCAATCAGCCCCAGCATTTT. Encoded protein: CASSPDSNQPQHF. This rearrangement joins TRBV7-9 to TRBJ1-5, with D hard to call. Trimming pared 5 bases from V and 1 base from J, leaving 6 bases between. This CDR3 spans 13 amino acids. Per the germline V gene, CDR1 is SEHNR and CDR2 is FQNEAQ (reference sequence).

The CDR3 DNA reads as TGTGCCAGCAGCGACGAGACAGGAGGCGAGACCCAGTACTTC. It translates to CASSDETGGETQYF. The chain joins TRBV7-9 to TRBJ2-5, with a possible D match to TRBD1 (6 bases). The germline V gene has CDR1 SEHNR and CDR2 FQNEAQ (reference sequence). Between the trimmed V and J ends, which lost 5 bases and 5 bases, there was a span of 15 bases. This CDR3 is built from 14 residues.

The chain combines TRBV5-8 with TRBJ1-4; D is unresolved. V was clipped by 6 bases and J by 10 bases, with 10 bases between them. This CDR3 spans 11 amino acids. Germline CDR1 reads SGHTS; CDR2 reads YDEGEE. CDR3 sequence: CASTRARKLFF. The CDR3 bases are TGTGCCAGCACTCGGGCGCGAAAACTGTTTTTT.

The chain is built from TRBV4-1 and TRBJ1-6; D not certain. The ends were cut back, 4 bases at V and 7 bases at J, with 8 bases in the middle. Germline CDR1 MGHRA, CDR2 YSYEKL. CDR3 length equals 13 residues. CDR3 sequence reads: CASSRGNNSPLHF. The CDR3 region has the DNA TGCGCCAGCAGCCGTGGGAACAATTCACCCCTCCACTTT.

This chain links TRBV5-4 with TRBJ2-3; D gene unclear. V shed 2 bases and J shed 4 bases, with 17 bases lying between them. Per the germline V gene, CDR1 is SGHNT and CDR2 is YYREEE (reference sequence). The length of the CDR3 is 16 residues. CDR3 residues: CASSFRVVGGPDTQYF. The CDR3 DNA reads as TGTGCCAGCAGCTTTCGGGTAGTTGGCGGCCCAGATACGCAGTATTTT.

The V gene is TRBV11-2, the J gene TRBJ2-7, with 7 bases identical to TRBD1. Germline lookup yields CDR1 SGHAT and CDR2 FQNNGV. V gave up 7 bases and J gave up 5 bases; unmatched junction bases: 11. This CDR3 region has 14 residues. This CDR3 is CASTLIGTEHEQYF. CDR3 nucleotides: TGTGCCAGCACCCTGATCGGGACAGAGCACGAGCAGTACTTC.

V usage is TRBV27 and J usage is TRBJ1-1, with D uncertain. This CDR3 has 15 amino acids. V was cut by 0 bases and J by 4 bases, with 12 bases left in between. Per the germline V gene, CDR1 is MNHEY and CDR2 is SMNVEV (reference sequence). The CDR3 sequence is CASSLSTEGTTEAFF. The CDR3 DNA is TGTGCCAGCAGTTTATCAACGGAGGGCACCACTGAAGCTTTCTTT.

The chain recombines TRBV7-8 with TRBJ2-7; either TRBD1 or TRBD2 may supply D (5 bases each). The CDR3 runs to 18 residues. V lost 6 bases, J lost 5 bases, and 29 bases lay in between. Germline-derived CDR1 and CDR2 are SGHVS and FQNEAQ. CDR3 region: CASSFRSPGAPKPHEQYF. CDR3 nucleotides: TGTGCCAGCAGTTTTCGAAGCCCCGGGGCACCCAAACCCCACGAGCAGTACTTC.

This CDR3 is CSARVGGEQFF. For the CDR3, the DNA is TGCAGTGCTAGAGTGGGGGGTGAGCAGTTCTTC. The chain carries TRBV20-1 and TRBJ2-1, with a tentative D call TRBD2 (6 bases). V shed 1 base and J shed 9 bases, with 7 bases lying between them. The CDR3 totals 11 residues. Germline-derived CDR1 and CDR2 are DFQATT and SNEGSKA (reference sequence).

The chain combines TRBV2 with TRBJ1-6; D call uncertain. There are 13 residues in the CDR3. Germline-derived CDR1 and CDR2 are SNHLY and FYNNEI. V shed 2 bases and J shed 7 bases, with 6 bases lying between them. In DNA, the CDR3 is TGTGCCAGCAGTGAACTCTCAAATTCACCCCTCCACTTT. This gives the protein CASSELSNSPLHF.

The gene calls are TRBV7-9 and TRBJ1-2; 8 bases are a match to TRBD1. CDR1 is SEHNR and CDR2 is FQNEAQ in the germline V gene (reference sequence). V dropped 4 bases and J dropped 4; count of bases not matched to a gene: 2. This CDR3 has 13 residues. The CDR3 DNA is TGTGCCAGCAGCTCGGGACAGGTCTATGGCTACACCTTC. It translates to CASSSGQVYGYTF.

The chain recombines TRBV13 with TRBJ2-1, with D possibly matching TRBD2 (6 bases). This CDR3 is 15 amino acids long. CDR1 is PRHDT, CDR2 FYEKMQ, per germline (reference sequence). V lost 1 base and J 7 bases, leaving 14 bases between the germline ends. The CDR3 here is CASSLAGHGGNEQFF. The CDR3 nucleotides are TGTGCCAGCAGCTTAGCAGGGCATGGAGGGAATGAGCAGTTCTTC. Supplemented by reference TRBV13 and TRBJ2-1, the full variable domain reads AAGVIQSPRHLIKEKRETATLKCYPIPRHDTVYWYQQGPGQDPQFLISFYEKMQSDKGSIPDRFSAQQFSDYHSELNMSSLELGDSALYFCASSLAGHGGNEQFFGPGTRLTVL.

This clone was found once. This rearrangement joins TRBV5-1 to TRBJ2-3; 10 positions agree with TRBD2. Losses at the gene ends were 4 bases for V and 2 bases for J; bases not matched to a gene: 16. This CDR3 is built from 19 residues. Germline V lookup: CDR1 SGHRS, CDR2 YFSETQ. For the CDR3, the DNA is TGCGCCAGCAGCCGAGGACGTGGGAGCGGGAGGGCTATCACAGATACGCAGTATTTT. This sequence encodes CASSRGRGSGRAITDTQYF.

This clone was found a few times. The chain joins TRBV27 to TRBJ2-2; D ambiguous. CDR1 and CDR2 (germline): MNHEY, SMNVEV (reference sequence). V was shortened by 6 bases and J by 6 bases, with 11 bases between the two germline ends. The CDR3 is made up of 13 amino acids. The CDR3: CASSDRVAGELFF. CDR3 DNA sequence: TGTGCCAGCAGCGATAGGGTGGCCGGGGAGCTGTTTTTT.

The rearrangement uses TRBV6-4 and TRBJ1-1; 8 positions agree with TRBD1. Germline V gene sequence: CDR1 MRHNA, CDR2 SNTAGT. There are 14 residues in the CDR3. J lost 3 bases, V lost 8 bases, and 8 bases had no gene match. CDR3 region: CASAPGGEDTEAFF. The CDR3 bases are TGTGCCAGCGCACCAGGGGGCGAGGACACTGAAGCTTTCTTT.

The V and J genes are TRBV7-3 and TRBJ2-2; D might be TRBD1 or TRBD2, each matching 5 bases. V was trimmed by 0 bases and J by 6 bases, leaving 11 bases between them. CDR3 length: 15 residues. Germline loops: CDR1 SGHTA, CDR2 FQGTGA. In nucleotides, the CDR3 is TGTGCCAGCAGCTTAACCGGGACCGGGGCCGGGGAGCTGTTTTTT. Amino acids: CASSLTGTGAGELFF.

This clone has just one count. This sequence joins TRBV19 and TRBJ2-5; TRBD1 agrees at 7 bases. Losses at the gene ends were 4 bases for V and 5 bases for J; bases not matched to a gene: 10. The germline gives CDR1 LNHDA, CDR2 SQIVND (reference sequence). This CDR3 has 15 amino acids. CDR3 loop: CASSSRDSAWETQYF. CDR3 bases: TGTGCCAGTAGTAGCCGGGACAGCGCTTGGGAGACCCAGTACTTC.

The chain joins TRBV9 to TRBJ1-1, with a weak D call TRBD1 (5 bases). The length of the CDR3 is 13 residues. Germline lookup yields CDR1 SGDLS and CDR2 YYNGEE. Trimming left V 0 bases short and J 5 bases short, with 8 bases between. This chain's CDR3 is CASSVAGETEAFF. DNA for the CDR3: TGTGCCAGCAGCGTAGCGGGGGAAACTGAAGCTTTCTTT.

The chain is built from TRBV7-2 and TRBJ2-7; D unclear. The germline V gene encodes CDR1 SGHTA and CDR2 FQGNSA. V was shortened by 5 bases and J by 2 bases, with 4 bases between the two germline ends. This CDR3 is built from 11 residues. In DNA form, the CDR3 reads TGTGCCAGCAGCCCGGCCTACGAGCAGTACTTC. Translation gives CASSPAYEQYF.

This clone was detected only once. This chain uses TRBV6-5 with TRBJ2-7; 9 nucleotides agree with TRBD1. The CDR3 has 16 residues. The germline CDR1 and CDR2 sequences are MNHEY and SVGAGI. V dropped 0 bases and J dropped 5; count of bases not matched to a gene: 8. The CDR3 reads CASSYSSGTGSHEQYF. The CDR3 DNA reads as TGTGCCAGCAGTTACTCGAGCGGGACAGGGTCCCACGAGCAGTACTTC.

The chain combines TRBV5-4 with TRBJ1-1, with 8 bases aligning to TRBD1. Germline CDR1 SGHNT, CDR2 YYREEE (reference sequence). The junction had 7 bases not matched to a gene; V was cut back by 2 bases and J by 4 bases. The CDR3 extends over 15 amino acids. CDR3 protein: CASSFWDRSSTEAFF. CDR3 DNA: TGTGCCAGCAGCTTTTGGGACAGGAGTAGCACTGAAGCTTTCTTT.